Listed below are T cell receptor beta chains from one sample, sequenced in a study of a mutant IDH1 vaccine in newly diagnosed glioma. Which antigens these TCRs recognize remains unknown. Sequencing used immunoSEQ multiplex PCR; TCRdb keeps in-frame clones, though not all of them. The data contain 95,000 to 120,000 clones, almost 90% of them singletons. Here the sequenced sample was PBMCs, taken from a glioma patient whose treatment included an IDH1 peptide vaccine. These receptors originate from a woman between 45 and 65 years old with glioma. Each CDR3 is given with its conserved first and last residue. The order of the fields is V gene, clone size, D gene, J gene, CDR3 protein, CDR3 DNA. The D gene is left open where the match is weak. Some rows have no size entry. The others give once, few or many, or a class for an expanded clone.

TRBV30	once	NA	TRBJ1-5	CAWSRTPGQPQHF	TGTGCCTGGAGTCGGACCCCGGGGCAGCCCCAGCATTTT
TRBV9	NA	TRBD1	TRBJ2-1	CASSGTGTAVYNEQFF	TGTGCCAGCAGCGGAACCGGGACAGCAGTTTACAATGAGCAGTTCTTC
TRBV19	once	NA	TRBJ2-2	CASSRFPGTTGELFF	TGTGCCAGTAGCCGATTCCCGGGAACCACCGGGGAGCTGTTTTTT
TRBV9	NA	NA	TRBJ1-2	CASSAGALGYGYTF	TGTGCCAGCAGCGCAGGGGCCCTCGGCTATGGCTACACCTTC
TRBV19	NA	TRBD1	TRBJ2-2	CASSPQHRGRATGELFF	TGTGCCAGTAGTCCACAACACAGGGGGCGGGCCACCGGGGAGCTGTTTTTT
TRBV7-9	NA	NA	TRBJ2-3	CASSPGHHMPTDTQYF	TGTGCCAGCAGCCCGGGACACCATATGCCCACAGATACGCAGTATTTT
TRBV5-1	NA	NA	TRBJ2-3	CASSLVQGPTDTQYF	TGCGCCAGCAGCTTGGTTCAGGGACCCACAGATACGCAGTATTTT
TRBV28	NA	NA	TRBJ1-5	CASKWGQVGGGGSQHF	TGTGCCAGCAAGTGGGGCCAGGTGGGTGGAGGCGGGTCCCAGCATTTT
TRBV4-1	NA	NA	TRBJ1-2	CASSRRGYGYTF	TGCGCCAGCAGCCGAAGGGGGTATGGCTACACCTTC
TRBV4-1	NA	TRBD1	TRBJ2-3	CASSQGGQGFTDTQYF	TGCGCCAGCAGCCAAGGGGGACAGGGGTTCACAGATACGCAGTATTTT
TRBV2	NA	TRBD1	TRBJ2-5	CASTGQFKETQYF	TGTGCCAGCACGGGACAGTTCAAAGAGACCCAGTACTTC
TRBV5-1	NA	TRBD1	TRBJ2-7	CASSLKTGTGSYEQYF	TGCGCCAGCAGCTTAAAAACCGGGACAGGGAGCTACGAGCAGTACTTC
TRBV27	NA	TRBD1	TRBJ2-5	CASSSGQSTKTQYF	TGTGCCAGCAGTTCGGGACAGAGCACAAAGACCCAGTACTTC
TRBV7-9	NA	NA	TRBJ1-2	CASSSHYSVGAYGYTF	TGTGCCAGCAGCTCCCACTATTCGGTGGGGGCCTATGGCTACACCTTC
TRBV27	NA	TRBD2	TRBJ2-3	CASSRPTSGIGDTQYF	TGTGCCAGCAGTCGCCCGACTAGCGGGATTGGGGATACGCAGTATTTT
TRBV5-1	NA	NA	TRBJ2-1	CASSPANPYNEQFF	TGCGCCAGCAGCCCTGCAAACCCATACAATGAGCAGTTCTTC
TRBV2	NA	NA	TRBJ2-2	CASGGGGQERITGELFF	TGTGCCAGCGGGGGGGGAGGACAGGAACGAATCACCGGGGAGCTGTTTTTT
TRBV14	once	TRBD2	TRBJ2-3	CASSQVREPIPDTQYF	TGTGCCAGCAGCCAGGTGCGGGAGCCCATTCCAGATACGCAGTATTTT
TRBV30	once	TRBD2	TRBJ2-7	CAWSRDSGGQYF	TGTGCCTGGAGTAGGGACTCGGGAGGACAGTACTTC
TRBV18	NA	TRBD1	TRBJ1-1	CASSPRGQGLNTEAFF	TGTGCCAGCTCACCTAGGGGACAGGGGCTGAACACTGAAGCTTTCTTT
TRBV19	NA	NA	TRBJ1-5	CASSIGQNSNQPQHF	TGTGCCAGTAGTATAGGGCAGAATAGCAATCAGCCCCAGCATTTT
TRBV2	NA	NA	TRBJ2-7	CASSDPYEQYF	TGTGCCAGCAGTGACCCCTACGAGCAGTACTTC
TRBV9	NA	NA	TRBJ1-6	CASSVGEGINSPLHF	TGTGCCAGCAGCGTAGGAGAGGGAATTAATTCACCCCTCCACTTT
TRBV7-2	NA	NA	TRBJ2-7	CASSLGGGSIYEQYF	TGTGCCAGCAGCTTAGGCGGCGGTTCGATCTACGAGCAGTACTTC
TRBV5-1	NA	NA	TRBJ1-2	CASSLEGEANGYTF	TGCGCCAGCAGCTTGGAAGGGGAGGCAAATGGCTACACCTTC
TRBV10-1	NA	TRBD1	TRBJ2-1	CASSDGTGGREQFF	TGCGCCAGCAGTGATGGGACAGGGGGCCGGGAGCAGTTCTTC
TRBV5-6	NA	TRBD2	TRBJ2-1	CASSLGLAGGPLYEQFF	TGTGCCAGCAGCTTGGGGCTAGCGGGAGGGCCGTTATATGAGCAGTTCTTC
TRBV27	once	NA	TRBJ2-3	CASSSVSRVPTDTQYF	TGTGCCAGCAGCTCTGTTAGCCGGGTGCCCACAGATACGCAGTATTTT
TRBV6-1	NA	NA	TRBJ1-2	CASSEGRNYGYTF	TGTGCCAGCAGTGAGGGCAGGAACTATGGCTACACCTTC
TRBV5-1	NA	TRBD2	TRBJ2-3	CASSSGGDTQYF	TGCGCCAGCAGCTCCGGGGGGGATACGCAGTATTTT
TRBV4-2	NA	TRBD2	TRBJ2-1	CASSQGLASYNEQFF	TGTGCCAGCAGCCAGGGACTAGCGTCCTACAATGAGCAGTTCTTC
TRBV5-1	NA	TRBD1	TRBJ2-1	CASSAPGQGNNEQFF	TGCGCCAGCAGTGCTCCGGGACAGGGGAACAATGAGCAGTTCTTC
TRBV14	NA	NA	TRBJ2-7	CASSPFGGYEQYF	TGTGCCAGCAGCCCCTTTGGAGGCTACGAGCAGTACTTC
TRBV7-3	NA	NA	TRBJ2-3	CASSLDQYTDTQYF	TGTGCCAGCAGCTTAGATCAGTACACAGATACGCAGTATTTT
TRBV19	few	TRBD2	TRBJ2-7	CASSSRGRFHEQYF	TGTGCCAGTAGTTCGCGCGGGAGGTTCCACGAGCAGTACTTC
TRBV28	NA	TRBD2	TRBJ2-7	CASRGTSGSYEQYF	TGTGCCAGCAGGGGGACTAGCGGCTCCTACGAGCAGTACTTC
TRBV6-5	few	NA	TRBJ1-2	CASSYSRSGSYGYTF	TGTGCCAGCAGTTACTCGAGATCCGGGTCCTATGGCTACACCTTC